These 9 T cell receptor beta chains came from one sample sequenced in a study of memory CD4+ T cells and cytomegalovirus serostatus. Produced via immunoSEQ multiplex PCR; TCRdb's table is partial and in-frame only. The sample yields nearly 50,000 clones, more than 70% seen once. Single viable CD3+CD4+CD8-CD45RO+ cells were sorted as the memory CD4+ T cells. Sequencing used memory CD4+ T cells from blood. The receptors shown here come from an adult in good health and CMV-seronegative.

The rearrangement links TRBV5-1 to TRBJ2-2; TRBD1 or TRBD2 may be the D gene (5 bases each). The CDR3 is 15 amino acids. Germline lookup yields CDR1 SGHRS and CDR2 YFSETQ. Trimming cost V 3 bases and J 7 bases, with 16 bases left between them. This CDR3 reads CASSSLGTRDGELFF. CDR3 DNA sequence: TGCGCCAGCAGCTCCCTCGGGACCAGAGACGGGGAGCTGTTTTTT.

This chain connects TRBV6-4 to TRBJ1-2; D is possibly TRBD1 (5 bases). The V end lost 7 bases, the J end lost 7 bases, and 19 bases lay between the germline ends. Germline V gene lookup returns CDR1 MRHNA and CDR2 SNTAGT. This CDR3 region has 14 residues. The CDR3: CASTSEPQGSGYTF. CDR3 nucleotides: TGTGCCAGCACATCCGAACCTCAGGGTAGTGGCTACACCTTC.

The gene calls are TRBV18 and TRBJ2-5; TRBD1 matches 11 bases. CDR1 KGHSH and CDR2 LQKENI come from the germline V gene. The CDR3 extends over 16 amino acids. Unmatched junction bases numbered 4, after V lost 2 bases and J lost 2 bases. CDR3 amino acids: CASSPIGTGGQETQYF. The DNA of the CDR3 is TGTGCCAGCTCACCAATCGGGACAGGGGGGCAAGAGACCCAGTACTTC.

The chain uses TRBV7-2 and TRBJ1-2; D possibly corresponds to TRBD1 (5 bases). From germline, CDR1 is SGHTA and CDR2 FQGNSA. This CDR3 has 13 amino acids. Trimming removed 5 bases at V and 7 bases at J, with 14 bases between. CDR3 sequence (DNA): TGTGCCAGCAGCCCCGCGGTCCAGGGTGGCTACACCTTC. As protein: CASSPAVQGGYTF. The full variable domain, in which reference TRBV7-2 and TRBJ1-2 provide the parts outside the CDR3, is GAGVSQSPSNKVTEKGKDVELRCDPISGHTALYWYRQSLGQGLEFLIYFQGNSAPDKSGLPSDRFSAERTGGSVSTLTIQRTQQEDSAVYLCASSPAVQGGYTFGSGTRLTVV.

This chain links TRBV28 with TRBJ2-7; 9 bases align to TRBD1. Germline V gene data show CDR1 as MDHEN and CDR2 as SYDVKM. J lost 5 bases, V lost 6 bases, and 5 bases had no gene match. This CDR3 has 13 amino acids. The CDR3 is CASRQQGAHEQYF. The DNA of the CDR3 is TGTGCCAGCAGGCAACAGGGGGCCCACGAGCAGTACTTC.

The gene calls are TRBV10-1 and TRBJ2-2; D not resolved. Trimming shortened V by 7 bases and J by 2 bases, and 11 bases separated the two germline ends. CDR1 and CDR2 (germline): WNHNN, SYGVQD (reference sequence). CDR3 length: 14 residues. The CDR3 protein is CASMSQLNTGELFF. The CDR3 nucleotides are TGCGCCAGCATGTCGCAGCTAAACACCGGGGAGCTGTTTTTT.

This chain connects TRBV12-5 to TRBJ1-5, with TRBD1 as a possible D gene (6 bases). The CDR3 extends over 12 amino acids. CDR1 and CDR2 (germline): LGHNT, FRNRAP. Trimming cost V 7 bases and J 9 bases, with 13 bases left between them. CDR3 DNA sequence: TGTGCTAGTGCCAACCTACAGGGGCCCCAGCATTTT. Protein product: CASANLQGPQHF. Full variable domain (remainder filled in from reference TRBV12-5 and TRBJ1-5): DARVTQTPRHKVTEMGQEVTMRCQPILGHNTVFWYRQTMMQGLELLAYFRNRAPLDDSGMPKDRFSAEMPDATLATLKIQPSEPRDSAVYFCASANLQGPQHFGDGTRLSIL.

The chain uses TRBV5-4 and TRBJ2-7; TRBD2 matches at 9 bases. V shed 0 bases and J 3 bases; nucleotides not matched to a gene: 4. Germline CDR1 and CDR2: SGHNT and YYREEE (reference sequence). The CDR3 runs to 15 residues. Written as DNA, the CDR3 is TGTGCCAGCAGCTTGGGGCCTAGCGGGAACTACGAGCAGTACTTC. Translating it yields CASSLGPSGNYEQYF.

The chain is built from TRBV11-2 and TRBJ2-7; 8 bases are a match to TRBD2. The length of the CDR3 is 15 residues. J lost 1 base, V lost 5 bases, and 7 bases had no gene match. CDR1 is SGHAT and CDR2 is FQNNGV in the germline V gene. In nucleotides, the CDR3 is TGTGCCAGCAGCCCCGGGACTAGTCTGTCCTACGAGCAGTACTTC. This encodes CASSPGTSLSYEQYF. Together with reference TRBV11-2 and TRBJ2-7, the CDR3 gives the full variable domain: EAGVAQSPRYKIIEKRQSVAFWCNPISGHATLYWYQQILGQGPKLLIQFQNNGVVDDSQLPKDRFSAERLKGVDSTLKIQPAKLEDSAVYLCASSPGTSLSYEQYFGPGTRLTVT.